Below are 8 T cell receptor beta chains sequenced from a single sample in a study of identical twins. TCRdb analysed the 5' RACE reads with MiXCR anew, one entry per CDR3 protein. The sample carries 640,000 or so distinct CDR3 sequences, around 6.1% recorded once. The sequenced sample consisted of naive T cells sorted from blood. Source of these receptors: a man aged 18 to 29 in good health.

This clonotype was seen more than once but under ten times. CDR3 in amino acids: CASSFDLSYNEQFF. CDR3 DNA sequence: TGCGCCAGCAGCTTTGACCTCTCCTACAATGAGCAGTTCTTC. The chain employs TRBV5-1 and TRBJ2-1; D unresolved. This CDR3 has 14 residues. Germline assignment: CDR1 SGHRS and CDR2 YFSETQ. Trimming cost V 2 bases and J 0 bases, with 6 bases left between them.

This clonotype was counted only a few times. The rearrangement uses TRBV28 and TRBJ2-7, with D maybe TRBD1 (6 bases). This CDR3 spans 13 amino acids. CDR1 and CDR2 from the germline V gene are MDHEN and SYDVKM. Trimming shortened V by 4 bases and J by 4 bases, and 11 bases separated the two germline ends. The CDR3 sequence: CASSSYRVYEQYF. For the CDR3, the DNA is TGTGCCAGCAGTTCCTACAGGGTTTACGAGCAGTACTTC. Looking up the rest from reference TRBV28 and TRBJ2-7 gives the full variable domain: DVKVTQSSRYLVKRTGEKVFLECVQDMDHENMFWYRQDPGLGLRLIYFSYDVKMKEKGDIPEGYSVSREKKERFSLILESASTNQTSMYLCASSSYRVYEQYFGPGTRLTVT.

This clonotype was picked up many times. The rearrangement uses TRBV12-3 or TRBV12-4 and TRBJ2-2; 7 nucleotides match TRBD2. This CDR3 region has 15 residues. V was clipped by 1 base and J by 1 base; unmatched bases: 0. The CDR3 sequence is CASSLERGNTGELFF. The CDR3 DNA follows: TGTGCCAGCAGTTTAGAGCGGGGGAACACCGGGGAGCTGTTTTTT.

In its sample, this clonotype was seen many times. This sequence joins TRBV12-3 or TRBV12-4 and TRBJ1-5; 7 bases are a match to TRBD1. The CDR3 has 13 amino acids. V trimming: 10 bases; J trimming: 4 bases; junction bases outside the gene matches: 7. CDR3 bases: TGTGCCACCCGCGGGACAGTAAATCAGCCCCAGCATTTT. Its translation: CATRGTVNQPQHF.

This clonotype was seen repeatedly, ten times or more. The rearrangement uses TRBV12-3 or TRBV12-4 and TRBJ1-2, with 8 bases lining up with TRBD1. Trimming took 5 bases from V and 11 from J; bases not matched to a gene: 13. The CDR3 loop spans 14 amino acids. CDR3 in amino acids: CASSTHPGQEGYTF. The CDR3 DNA reads TGTGCCAGCAGTACCCATCCGGGACAGGAGGGTTACACCTTC.

J is TRBJ1-1 and V is TRBV7-8; the match to TRBD1 covers 7 bases. CDR3 length: 13 amino acids. Germline CDR1 and CDR2: SGHVS and FQNEAQ. V shed 5 bases and J 10 bases; nucleotides not matched to a gene: 10. CDR3 DNA sequence: TGTGCCAGCAGCCAAATCGGTCCAGGGGGAGCTTTCTTT. Its protein is CASSQIGPGGAFF.

This clonotype was recorded many times. V usage is TRBV12-3 or TRBV12-4 and J usage is TRBJ1-4; 9 bases are a match to TRBD1. The V gene end was trimmed by 5 bases and the J gene end by 10 bases; junction bases not matched to a gene: 8. The CDR3 length is 14 residues. The CDR3 loop is CASSPGTGLGKLFF. CDR3 bases: TGTGCCAGCAGTCCCGGGACAGGGCTCGGAAAACTGTTTTTT.

The chain has TRBV29-1 and TRBJ1-1; D gene ambiguous. The germline V and J ends were trimmed by 6 bases and 5 bases, with 10 bases remaining between them. CDR3 length: 11 residues. CDR1 is SQVTM and CDR2 is ANQGSEA in the germline V gene. The CDR3 here is CSVVPKTEAFF. The DNA of the CDR3 is TGCAGCGTCGTCCCCAAGACTGAAGCTTTCTTT.